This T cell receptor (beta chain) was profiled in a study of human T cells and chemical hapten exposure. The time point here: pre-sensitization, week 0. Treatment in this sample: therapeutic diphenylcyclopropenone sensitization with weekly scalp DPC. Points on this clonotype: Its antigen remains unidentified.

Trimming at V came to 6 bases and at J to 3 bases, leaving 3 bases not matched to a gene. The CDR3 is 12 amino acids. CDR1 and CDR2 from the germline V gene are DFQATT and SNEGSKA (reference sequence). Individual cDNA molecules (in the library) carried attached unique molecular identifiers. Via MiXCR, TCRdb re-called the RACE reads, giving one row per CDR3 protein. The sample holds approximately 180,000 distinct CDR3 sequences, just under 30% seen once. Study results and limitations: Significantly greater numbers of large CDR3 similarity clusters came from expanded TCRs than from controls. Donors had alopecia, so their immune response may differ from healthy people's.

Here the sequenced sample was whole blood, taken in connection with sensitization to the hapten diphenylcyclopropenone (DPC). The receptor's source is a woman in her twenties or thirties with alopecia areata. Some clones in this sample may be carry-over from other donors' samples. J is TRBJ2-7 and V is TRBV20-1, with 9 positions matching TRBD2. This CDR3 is CSAASGIYEQYF. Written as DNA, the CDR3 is TGCAGTGCAGCTAGCGGGATCTACGAGCAGTACTTC.